The clone carrying this TCR beta chain came up many times. This entry belongs to a study of immune heterogeneity within non-small cell lung tumors. This CDR3 is built from 12 residues. V was shortened by 2 bases and J by 12 bases, with 12 bases between the two germline ends. Looked up from germline, CDR1 is SGHDT and CDR2 is YYEEEE. The template for each sample was 600 ng of genomic DNA, which had been extracted from bulk tumor tissue. Each primary tumor yielded several biopsies, collected far apart from one another at surgery. Enrolled patients presented with newly diagnosed, previously untreated non-small cell lung cancer and underwent curative surgery. For the TCR beta CDR3, multiplex PCR with 32 V and 13 J primers performed the amplification. One entry per CDR3 protein results from TCRdb running MiXCR on the multiplex PCR reads. Of about 10,000 distinct CDR3 sequences listed, less than 30% were seen once; the top ten hold roughly 30%.

This TCR came from a woman aged 50 to 60 with non-small cell lung cancer. The chain has TRBV5-6 and TRBJ2-1; D is unclear. Input material: lung tumor tissue. CDR3 coding DNA: TGTGCCAGCAGCTTTTTTACTCCCGGGCAGTTCTTC. Translating gives CASSFFTPGQFF.